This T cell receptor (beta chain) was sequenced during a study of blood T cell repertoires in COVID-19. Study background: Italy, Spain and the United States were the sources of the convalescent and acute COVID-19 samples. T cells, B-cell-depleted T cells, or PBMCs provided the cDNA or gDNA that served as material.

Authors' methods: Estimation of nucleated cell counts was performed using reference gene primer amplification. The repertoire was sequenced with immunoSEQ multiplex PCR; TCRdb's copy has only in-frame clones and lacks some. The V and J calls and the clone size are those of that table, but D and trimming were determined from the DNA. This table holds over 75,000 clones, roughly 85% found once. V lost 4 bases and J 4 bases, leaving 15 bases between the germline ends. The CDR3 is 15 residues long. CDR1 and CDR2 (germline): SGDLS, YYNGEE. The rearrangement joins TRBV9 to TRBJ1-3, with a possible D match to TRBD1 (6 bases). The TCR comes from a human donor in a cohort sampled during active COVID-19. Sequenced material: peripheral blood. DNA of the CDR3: TGTGCCAGCAGCCCCGGGGGGGCTGGAGGAAACACCATATATTTT. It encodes CASSPGGAGGNTIYF.